This T cell receptor beta chain is drawn from a study of early T cells in non-severe SARS-CoV-2 infection. V lost 5 bases and J 10 bases, leaving 15 bases between the germline ends. CDR3 length: 13 residues. Germline CDR1 reads SGHTA; CDR2 reads FQGNSA. TCRdb redid the calling of the 5' RACE reads with MiXCR, one entry per CDR3 protein. The table includes around 80,000 distinct CDR3 sequences, approximately 12% detected once. The sequence was obtained from an adult who was a healthcare worker with PCR-confirmed SARS-CoV-2 infection or an uninfected control (not recorded which). The rearrangement uses TRBV7-2 and TRBJ2-1; possibly TRBD1 or TRBD2 for D (5 bases each). The sequenced sample was whole blood. CDR3 sequence (DNA): TGTGCCAGCAGCCCCTCGATGGGACGAGAGCAGTTCTTC. Protein: CASSPSMGREQFF. Full variable domain (outside the CDR3, taken from reference TRBV7-2 and TRBJ2-1): GAGVSQSPSNKVTEKGKDVELRCDPISGHTALYWYRQSLGQGLEFLIYFQGNSAPDKSGLPSDRFSAERTGGSVSTLTIQRTQQEDSAVYLCASSPSMGREQFFGPGTRLTVL.